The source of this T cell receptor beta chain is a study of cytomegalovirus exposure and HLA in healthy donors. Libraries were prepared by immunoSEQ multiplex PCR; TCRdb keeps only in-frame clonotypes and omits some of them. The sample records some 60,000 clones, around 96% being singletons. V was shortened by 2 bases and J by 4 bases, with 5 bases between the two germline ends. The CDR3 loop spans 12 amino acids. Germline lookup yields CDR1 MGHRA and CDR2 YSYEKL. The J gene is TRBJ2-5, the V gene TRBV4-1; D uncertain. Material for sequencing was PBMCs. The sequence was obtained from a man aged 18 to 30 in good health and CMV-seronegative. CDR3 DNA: TGCGCCAGCAGCCAATCGGGAGAGACCCAGTACTTC. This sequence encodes CASSQSGETQYF.